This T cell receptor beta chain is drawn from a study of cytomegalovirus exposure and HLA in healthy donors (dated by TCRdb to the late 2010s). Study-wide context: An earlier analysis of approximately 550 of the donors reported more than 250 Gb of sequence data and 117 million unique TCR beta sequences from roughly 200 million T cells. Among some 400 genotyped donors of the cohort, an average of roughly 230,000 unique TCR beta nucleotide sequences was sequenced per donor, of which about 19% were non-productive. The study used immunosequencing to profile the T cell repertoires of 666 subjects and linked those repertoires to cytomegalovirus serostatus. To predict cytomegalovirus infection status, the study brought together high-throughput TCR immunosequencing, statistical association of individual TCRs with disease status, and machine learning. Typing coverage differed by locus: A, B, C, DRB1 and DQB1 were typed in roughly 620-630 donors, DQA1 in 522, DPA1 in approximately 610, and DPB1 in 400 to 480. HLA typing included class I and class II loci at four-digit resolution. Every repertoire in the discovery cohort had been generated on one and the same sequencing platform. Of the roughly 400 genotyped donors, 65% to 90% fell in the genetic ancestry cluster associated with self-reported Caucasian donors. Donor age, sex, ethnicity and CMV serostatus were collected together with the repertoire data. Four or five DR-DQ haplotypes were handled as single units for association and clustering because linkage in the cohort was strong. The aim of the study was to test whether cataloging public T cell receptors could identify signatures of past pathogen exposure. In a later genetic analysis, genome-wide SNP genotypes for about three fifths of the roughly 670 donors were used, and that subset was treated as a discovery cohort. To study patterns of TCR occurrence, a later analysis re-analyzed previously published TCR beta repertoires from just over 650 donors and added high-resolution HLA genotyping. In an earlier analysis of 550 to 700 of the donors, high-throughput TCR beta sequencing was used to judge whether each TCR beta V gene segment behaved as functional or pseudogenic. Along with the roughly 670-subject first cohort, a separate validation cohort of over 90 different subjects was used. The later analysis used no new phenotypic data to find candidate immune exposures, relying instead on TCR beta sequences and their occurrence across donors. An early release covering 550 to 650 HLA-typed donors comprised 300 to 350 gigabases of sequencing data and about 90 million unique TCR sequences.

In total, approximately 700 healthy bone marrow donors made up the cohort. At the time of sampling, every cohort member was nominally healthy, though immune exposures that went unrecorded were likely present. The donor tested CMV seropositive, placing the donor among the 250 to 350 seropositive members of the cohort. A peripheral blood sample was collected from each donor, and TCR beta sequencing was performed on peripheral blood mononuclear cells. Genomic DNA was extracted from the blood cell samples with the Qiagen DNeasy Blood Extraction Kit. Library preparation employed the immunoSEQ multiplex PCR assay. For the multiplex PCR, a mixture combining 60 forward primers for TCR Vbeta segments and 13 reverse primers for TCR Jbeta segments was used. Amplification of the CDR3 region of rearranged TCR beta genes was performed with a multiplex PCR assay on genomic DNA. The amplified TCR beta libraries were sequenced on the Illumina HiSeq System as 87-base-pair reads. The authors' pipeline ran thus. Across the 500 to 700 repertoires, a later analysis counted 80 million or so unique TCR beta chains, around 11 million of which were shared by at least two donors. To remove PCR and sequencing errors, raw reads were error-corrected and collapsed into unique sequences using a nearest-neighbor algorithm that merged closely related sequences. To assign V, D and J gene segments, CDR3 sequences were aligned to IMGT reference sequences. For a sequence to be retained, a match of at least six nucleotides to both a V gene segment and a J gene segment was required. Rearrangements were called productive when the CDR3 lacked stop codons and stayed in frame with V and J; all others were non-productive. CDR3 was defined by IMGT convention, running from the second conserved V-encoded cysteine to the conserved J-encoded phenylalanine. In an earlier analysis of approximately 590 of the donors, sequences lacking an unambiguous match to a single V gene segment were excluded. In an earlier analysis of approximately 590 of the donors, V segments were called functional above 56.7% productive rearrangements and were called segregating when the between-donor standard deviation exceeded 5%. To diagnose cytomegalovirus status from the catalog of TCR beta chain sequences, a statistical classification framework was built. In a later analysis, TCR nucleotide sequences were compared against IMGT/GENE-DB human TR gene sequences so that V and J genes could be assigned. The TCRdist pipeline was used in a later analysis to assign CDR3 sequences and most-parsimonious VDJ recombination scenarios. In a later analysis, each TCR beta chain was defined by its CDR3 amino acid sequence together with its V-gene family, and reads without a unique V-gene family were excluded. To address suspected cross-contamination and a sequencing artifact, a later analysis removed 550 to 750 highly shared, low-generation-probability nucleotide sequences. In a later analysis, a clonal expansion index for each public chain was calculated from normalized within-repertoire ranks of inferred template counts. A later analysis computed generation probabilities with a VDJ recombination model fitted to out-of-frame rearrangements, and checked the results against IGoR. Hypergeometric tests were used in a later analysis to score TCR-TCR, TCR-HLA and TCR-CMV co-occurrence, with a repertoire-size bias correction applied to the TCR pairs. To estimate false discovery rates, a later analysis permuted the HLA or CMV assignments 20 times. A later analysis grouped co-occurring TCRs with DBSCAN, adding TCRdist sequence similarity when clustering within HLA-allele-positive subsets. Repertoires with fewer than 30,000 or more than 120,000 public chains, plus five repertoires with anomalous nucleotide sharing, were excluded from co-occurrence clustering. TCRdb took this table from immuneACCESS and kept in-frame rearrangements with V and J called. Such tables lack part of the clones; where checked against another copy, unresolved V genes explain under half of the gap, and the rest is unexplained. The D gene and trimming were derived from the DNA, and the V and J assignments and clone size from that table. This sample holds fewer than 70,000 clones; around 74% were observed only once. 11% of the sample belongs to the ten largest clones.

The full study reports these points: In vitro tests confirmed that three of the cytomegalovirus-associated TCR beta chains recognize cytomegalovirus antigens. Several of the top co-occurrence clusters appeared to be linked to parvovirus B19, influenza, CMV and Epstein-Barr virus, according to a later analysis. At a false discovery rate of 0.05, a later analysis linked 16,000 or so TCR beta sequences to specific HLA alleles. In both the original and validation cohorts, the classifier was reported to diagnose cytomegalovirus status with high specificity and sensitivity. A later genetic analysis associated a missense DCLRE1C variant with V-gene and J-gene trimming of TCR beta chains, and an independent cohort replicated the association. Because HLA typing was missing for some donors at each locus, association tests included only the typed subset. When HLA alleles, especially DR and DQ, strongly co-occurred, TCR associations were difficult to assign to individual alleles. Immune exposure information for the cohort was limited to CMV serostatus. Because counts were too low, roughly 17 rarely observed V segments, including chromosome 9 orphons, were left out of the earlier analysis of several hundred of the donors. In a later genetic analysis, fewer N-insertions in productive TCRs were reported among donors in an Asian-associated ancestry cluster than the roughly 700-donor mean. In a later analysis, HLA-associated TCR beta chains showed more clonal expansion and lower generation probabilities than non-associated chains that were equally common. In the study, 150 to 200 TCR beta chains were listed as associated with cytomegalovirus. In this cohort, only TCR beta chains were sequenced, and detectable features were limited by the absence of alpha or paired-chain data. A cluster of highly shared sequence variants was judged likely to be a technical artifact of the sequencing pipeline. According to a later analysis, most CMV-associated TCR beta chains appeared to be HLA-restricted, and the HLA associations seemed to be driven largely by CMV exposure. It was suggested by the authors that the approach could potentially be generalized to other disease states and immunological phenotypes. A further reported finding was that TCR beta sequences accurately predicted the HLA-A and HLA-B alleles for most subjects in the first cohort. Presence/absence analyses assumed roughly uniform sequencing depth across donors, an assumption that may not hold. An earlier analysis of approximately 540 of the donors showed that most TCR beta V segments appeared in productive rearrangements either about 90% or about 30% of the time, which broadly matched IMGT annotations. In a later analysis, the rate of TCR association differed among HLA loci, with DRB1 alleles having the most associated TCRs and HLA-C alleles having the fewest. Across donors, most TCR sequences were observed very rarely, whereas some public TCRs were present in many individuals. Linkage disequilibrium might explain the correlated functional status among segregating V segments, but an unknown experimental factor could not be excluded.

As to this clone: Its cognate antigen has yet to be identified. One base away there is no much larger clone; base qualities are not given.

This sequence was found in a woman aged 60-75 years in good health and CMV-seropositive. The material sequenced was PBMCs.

In nucleotides, the sequence is TGTGCCAGCAGCCCCCTGTCCCGGGAGCTGTTTTTT. It is translated as CASSPLSRELFF. The rearranged segments are TRBV11-2 and TRBJ2-2; a confident D gene designation cannot be given. The germline V gene provides CDR1 SGHAT and CDR2 FQNNGV. The CDR3 runs 12 amino acids, cysteine and phenylalanine included. The kept DNA is CDR3 alone, 36 bases in frame from the first base. The junction shows trimming of 5 bases on V and 9 bases on J, plus 10 bases between the germline ends.